This T cell receptor (beta chain) was obtained from a study of T-cell memory formation after mild COVID-19. Study background: Clusters of TCRs were largely donor specific.

5'RACE with constant-segment primers yielded barcoded, UMI-tagged TCR alpha and TCR beta cDNA libraries. In TCRdb, the 5' RACE reads were re-called with MiXCR into one record per CDR3 protein. Among roughly 450,000 distinct CDR3 sequences listed, 15% to 20% were seen once. Looked up from germline, CDR1 is MNHEY and CDR2 is SVGEGT. This CDR3 contains 14 residues. Trimming removed 3 bases from V and 4 bases from J, with 13 bases in between. The TCR was taken from an adult woman who had mild COVID-19 (a few samples of this study predate the infection). Cell type and time point are not known. The sample consisted of PBMCs or a T cell subset sorted from them (not recorded which). The gene calls are TRBV6-2 or TRBV6-3 and TRBJ2-7; D gene ambiguous. The CDR3 DNA reads as TGTGCCAGCAGTTATTCCTCGGGCCCGTACGAGCAGTACTTC. As protein: CASSYSSGPYEQYF.